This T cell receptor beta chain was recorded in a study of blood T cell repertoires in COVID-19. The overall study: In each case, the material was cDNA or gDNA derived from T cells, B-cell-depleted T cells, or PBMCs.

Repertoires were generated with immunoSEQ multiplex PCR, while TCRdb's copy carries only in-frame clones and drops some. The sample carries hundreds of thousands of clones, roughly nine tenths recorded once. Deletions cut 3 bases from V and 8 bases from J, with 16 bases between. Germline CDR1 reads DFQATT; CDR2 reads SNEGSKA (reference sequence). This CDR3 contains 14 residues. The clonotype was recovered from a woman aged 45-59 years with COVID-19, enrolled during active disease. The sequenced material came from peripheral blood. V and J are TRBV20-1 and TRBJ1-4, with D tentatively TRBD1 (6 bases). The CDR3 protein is CSASTGNVGEKLFF. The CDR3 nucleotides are TGCAGTGCTAGTACAGGGAATGTTGGCGAAAAACTGTTTTTT.